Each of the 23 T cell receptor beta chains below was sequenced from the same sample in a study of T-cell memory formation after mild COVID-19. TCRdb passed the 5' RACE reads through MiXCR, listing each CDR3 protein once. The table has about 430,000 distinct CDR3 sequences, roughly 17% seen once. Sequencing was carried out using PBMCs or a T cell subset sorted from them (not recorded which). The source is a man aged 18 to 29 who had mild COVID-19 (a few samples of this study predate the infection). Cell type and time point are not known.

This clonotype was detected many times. CDR3 sequence (DNA): TGTGCCAGCAGGCTTAGCGGGACCGGGGAGCTGTTTTTT. Its translation is CASRLSGTGELFF. The chain recombines TRBV7-2 with TRBJ2-2; 7 bases map to TRBD2. Trimming at V came to 6 bases and at J to 5 bases, leaving 3 bases not matched to a gene. This CDR3 spans 13 amino acids. Per germline, CDR1 SGHTA and CDR2 FQGNSA.

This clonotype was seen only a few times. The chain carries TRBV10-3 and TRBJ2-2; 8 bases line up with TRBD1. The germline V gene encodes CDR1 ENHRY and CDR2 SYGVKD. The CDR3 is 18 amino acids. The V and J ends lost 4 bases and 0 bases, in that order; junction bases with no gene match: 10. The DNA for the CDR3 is TGTGCCATCAGTGGGGGGTCCGGACAGGGCGCGAACACCGGGGAGCTGTTTTTT. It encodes CAISGGSGQGANTGELFF.

The CDR3 reads CASSTGSTDTQYF. DNA for the CDR3: TGTGCCAGCAGCACGGGGAGCACAGATACGCAGTATTTT. The chain is built from TRBV7-3 and TRBJ2-3, with D perhaps matching TRBD2 (5 bases). There are 13 residues in the CDR3. Trimming cost V 5 bases and J 0 bases, with 6 bases left between them. Germline V gene sequence: CDR1 SGHTA, CDR2 FQGTGA.

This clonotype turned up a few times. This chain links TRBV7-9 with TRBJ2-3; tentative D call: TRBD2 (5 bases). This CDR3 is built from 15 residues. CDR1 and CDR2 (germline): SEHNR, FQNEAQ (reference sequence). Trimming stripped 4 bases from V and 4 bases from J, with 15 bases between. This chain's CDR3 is CASSSRLLRADTQYF. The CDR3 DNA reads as TGTGCCAGCAGCTCTCGACTCCTGCGGGCAGATACGCAGTATTTT.

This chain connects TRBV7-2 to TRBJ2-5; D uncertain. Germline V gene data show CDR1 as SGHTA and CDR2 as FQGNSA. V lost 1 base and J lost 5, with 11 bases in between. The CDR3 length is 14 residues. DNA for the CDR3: TGTGCCAGCAGCTTAGGAGCGCCTCGGGAGACCCAGTACTTC. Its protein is CASSLGAPRETQYF.

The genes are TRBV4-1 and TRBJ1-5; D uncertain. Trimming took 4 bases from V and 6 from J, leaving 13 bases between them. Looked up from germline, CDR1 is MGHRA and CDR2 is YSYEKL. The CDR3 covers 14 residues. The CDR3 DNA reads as TGCGCCAGCAGCCGACCCCCCCCGGGTCAGCCCCAGCATTTT. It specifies CASSRPPPGQPQHF.

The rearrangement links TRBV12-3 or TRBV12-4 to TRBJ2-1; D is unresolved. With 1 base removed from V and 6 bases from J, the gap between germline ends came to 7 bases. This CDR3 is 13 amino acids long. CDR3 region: CASSLGLINEQFF. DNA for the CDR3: TGTGCCAGCAGTTTAGGCCTGATCAATGAGCAGTTCTTC.

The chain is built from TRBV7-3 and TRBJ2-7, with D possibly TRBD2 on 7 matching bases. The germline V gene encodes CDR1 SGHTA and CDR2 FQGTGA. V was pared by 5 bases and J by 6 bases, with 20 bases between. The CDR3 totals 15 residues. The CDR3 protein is CASSPGEGEPFEQYF. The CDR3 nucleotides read TGTGCCAGCAGCCCCGGGGAGGGGGAACCGTTCGAGCAGTACTTC.

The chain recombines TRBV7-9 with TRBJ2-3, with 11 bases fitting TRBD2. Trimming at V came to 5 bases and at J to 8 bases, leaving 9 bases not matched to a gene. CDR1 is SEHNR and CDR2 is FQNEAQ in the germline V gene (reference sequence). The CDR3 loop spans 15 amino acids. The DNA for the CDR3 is TGTGCCAGCAGCCTACTAGCGGGGGACGCCGGTACGCAGTATTTT. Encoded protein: CASSLLAGDAGTQYF.

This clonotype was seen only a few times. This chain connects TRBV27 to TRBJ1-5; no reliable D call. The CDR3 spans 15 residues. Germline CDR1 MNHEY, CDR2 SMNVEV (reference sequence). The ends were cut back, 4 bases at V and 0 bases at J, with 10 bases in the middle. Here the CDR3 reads CASSSGSYSNQPQHF. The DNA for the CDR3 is TGTGCCAGCAGTTCCGGATCTTATAGCAATCAGCCCCAGCATTTT.

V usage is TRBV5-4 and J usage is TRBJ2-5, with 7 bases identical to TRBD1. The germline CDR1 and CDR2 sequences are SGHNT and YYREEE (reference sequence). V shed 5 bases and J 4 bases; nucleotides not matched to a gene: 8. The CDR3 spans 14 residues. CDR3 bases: TGTGCCAGCAGACCAGAAGACAGGGTAGAGACCCAGTACTTC. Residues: CASRPEDRVETQYF.

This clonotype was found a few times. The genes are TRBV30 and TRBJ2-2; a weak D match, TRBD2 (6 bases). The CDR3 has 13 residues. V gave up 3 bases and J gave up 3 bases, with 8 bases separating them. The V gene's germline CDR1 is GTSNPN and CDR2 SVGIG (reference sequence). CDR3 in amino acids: CAWRGGHTGELFF. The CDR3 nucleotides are TGTGCCTGGAGAGGAGGGCACACCGGGGAGCTGTTTTTT.

The CDR3 nucleotides are TGTGCCAGCAGCCAATCTCCGGGACAGGGCTATGGCTACACCTTC. Translating gives CASSQSPGQGYGYTF. The J gene is TRBJ1-2, the V gene TRBV3-1, with 9 nucleotides matching TRBD1. Germline loops: CDR1 LGHDT, CDR2 YNNKEL (reference sequence). The trim removed 2 bases at V and 4 bases at J, leaving 5 bases unmatched. The CDR3 covers 15 residues. The full variable domain, in which reference TRBV3-1 and TRBJ1-2 provide the parts outside the CDR3, is DTAVSQTPKYLVTQMGNDKSIKCEQNLGHDTMYWYKQDSKKFLKIMFSYNNKELIINETVPNRFSPKSPDKAHLNLHINSLELGDSAVYFCASSQSPGQGYGYTFGSGTRLTVV.

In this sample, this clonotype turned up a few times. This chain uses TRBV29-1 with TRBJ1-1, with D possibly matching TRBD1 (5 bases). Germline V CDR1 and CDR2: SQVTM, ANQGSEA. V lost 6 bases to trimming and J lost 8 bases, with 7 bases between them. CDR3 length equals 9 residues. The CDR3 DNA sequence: TGCAGCGTGTCAGGGGAAGCTTTCTTT. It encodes CSVSGEAFF.

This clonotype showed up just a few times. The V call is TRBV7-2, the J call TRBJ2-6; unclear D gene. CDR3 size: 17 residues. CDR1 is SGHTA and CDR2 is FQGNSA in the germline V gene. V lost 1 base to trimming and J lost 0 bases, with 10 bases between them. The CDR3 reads CASSLVGSNSGANVLTF. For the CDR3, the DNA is TGTGCCAGCAGCTTAGTCGGTTCCAACTCTGGGGCCAACGTCCTGACTTTC. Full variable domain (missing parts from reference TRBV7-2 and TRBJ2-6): GAGVSQSPSNKVTEKGKDVELRCDPISGHTALYWYRQSLGQGLEFLIYFQGNSAPDKSGLPSDRFSAERTGGSVSTLTIQRTQQEDSAVYLCASSLVGSNSGANVLTFGAGSRLTVL.

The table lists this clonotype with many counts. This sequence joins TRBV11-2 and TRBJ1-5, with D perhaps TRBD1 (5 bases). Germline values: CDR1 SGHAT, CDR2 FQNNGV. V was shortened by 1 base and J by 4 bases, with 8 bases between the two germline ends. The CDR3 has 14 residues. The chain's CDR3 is CASSLVGGNQPQHF. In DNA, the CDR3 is TGTGCCAGCAGCTTAGTGGGGGGTAATCAGCCCCAGCATTTT.

The chain's CDR3 is CSGGLRQNTEAFF. In nucleotides, the CDR3 is TGCAGCGGGGGGCTCCGACAGAACACTGAAGCTTTCTTT. The chain joins TRBV29-1 to TRBJ1-1, with D perhaps TRBD1 (6 bases). V lost 7 bases to trimming and J lost 1 base, with 13 bases between them. CDR3 size: 13 residues. Germline V CDR1 and CDR2: SQVTM, ANQGSEA.

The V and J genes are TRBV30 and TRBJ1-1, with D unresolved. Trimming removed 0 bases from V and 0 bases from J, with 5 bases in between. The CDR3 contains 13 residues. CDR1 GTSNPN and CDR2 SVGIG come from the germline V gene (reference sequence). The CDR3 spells CAWSVLLNTEAFF. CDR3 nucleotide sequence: TGTGCCTGGAGTGTACTGCTGAACACTGAAGCTTTCTTT.

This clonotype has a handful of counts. The CDR3 sequence is CASSLRQGGWDTQYF. The DNA of the CDR3 is TGTGCCAGCAGCTTACGACAGGGAGGCTGGGATACGCAGTATTTT. J is TRBJ2-3 and V is TRBV7-3, with a tentative D call TRBD1 (7 bases). Trimming shortened V by 2 bases and J by 6 bases, and 15 bases separated the two germline ends. Per the germline V gene, CDR1 is SGHTA and CDR2 is FQGTGA. The CDR3 is made up of 15 amino acids.

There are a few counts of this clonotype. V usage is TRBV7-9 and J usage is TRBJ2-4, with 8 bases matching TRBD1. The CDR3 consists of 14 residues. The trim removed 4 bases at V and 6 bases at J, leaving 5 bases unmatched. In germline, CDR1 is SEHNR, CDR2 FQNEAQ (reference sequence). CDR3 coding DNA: TGTGCCAGCAGCTCGGGACAGGCCCTAAACATTCAGTACTTC. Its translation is CASSSGQALNIQYF.

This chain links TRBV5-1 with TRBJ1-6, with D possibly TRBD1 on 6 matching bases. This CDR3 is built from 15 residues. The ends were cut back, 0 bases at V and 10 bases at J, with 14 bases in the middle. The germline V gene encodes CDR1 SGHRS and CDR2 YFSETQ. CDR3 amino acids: CASSLAPGAESPLHF. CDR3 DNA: TGCGCCAGCAGCTTGGCCCCGGGGGCGGAATCACCCCTCCACTTT.

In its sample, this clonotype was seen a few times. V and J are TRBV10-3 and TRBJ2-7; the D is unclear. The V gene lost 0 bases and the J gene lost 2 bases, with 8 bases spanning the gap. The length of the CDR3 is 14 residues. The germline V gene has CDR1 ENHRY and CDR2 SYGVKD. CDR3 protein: CAISESASTYEQYF. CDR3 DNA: TGTGCCATCAGTGAGTCGGCGTCGACCTACGAGCAGTACTTC.

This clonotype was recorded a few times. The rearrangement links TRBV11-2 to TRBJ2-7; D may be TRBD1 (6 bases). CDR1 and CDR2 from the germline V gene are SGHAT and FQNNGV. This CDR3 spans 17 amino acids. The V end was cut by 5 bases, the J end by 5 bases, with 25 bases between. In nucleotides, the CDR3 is TGTGCCAGCAGCCTCCGGGACAACGGTCCTAGTCTCAACGAGCAGTACTTC. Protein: CASSLRDNGPSLNEQYF.